This TCR beta chain was sequenced for a study of blood T cell repertoires in COVID-19. This table comes from immunoSEQ multiplex PCR, and its TCRdb copy is limited to in-frame clones, with some not included. The data contain 65,000 to 90,000 clones, around 77% of them singletons. This clone was counted once. Source material: peripheral blood. The TCR was taken from a man aged 65 to 79 with COVID-19, enrolled during active disease.

The CDR3 protein is CASSSGQNTGELFF. For the CDR3, the DNA is TGTGCCAGCAGTTCGGGACAAAACACCGGGGAGCTGTTTTTT. The rearrangement uses TRBV28 and TRBJ2-2; TRBD1 is a possible D gene (6 bases). Looked up from germline, CDR1 is MDHEN and CDR2 is SYDVKM. The CDR3 runs to 14 residues. Between the trimmed V and J ends, which lost 4 bases and 2 bases, there was a span of 8 bases.